The clone carrying this T cell receptor beta chain was recorded a few times. The antigen is unknown. The TCR beta CDR3 regions underwent amplification using RNA transcripts as the source. Carried out on the TCR CDR3, a first-round RT-PCR used the HTBI primer set. One entry per CDR3 protein, called by TCRdb with MiXCR from the multiplex PCR reads. The table records about 350,000 distinct CDR3 sequences, 13% to 15% of them present only once. The CDR3 is 9 residues long. Germline CDR1 MDHEN, CDR2 SYDVKM. The V gene lost 2 bases and the J gene lost 13 bases, with 0 bases spanning the gap. This specimen comes from a study of T cells in Graves' hyperthyroidism and ophthalmopathy. Findings and caveats of the study: In validation, the model predicted ophthalmopathy. These predictions came a median approximately 6.5 months before onset.

The clonotype comes from a woman between 55 and 75 years old with Graves' ophthalmopathy. Input material: blood. V usage is TRBV28 and J usage is TRBJ1-6; D unclear. The CDR3 reads CASSLPLHF. CDR3 coding DNA: TGTGCCAGCAGTTTACCCCTCCACTTT.